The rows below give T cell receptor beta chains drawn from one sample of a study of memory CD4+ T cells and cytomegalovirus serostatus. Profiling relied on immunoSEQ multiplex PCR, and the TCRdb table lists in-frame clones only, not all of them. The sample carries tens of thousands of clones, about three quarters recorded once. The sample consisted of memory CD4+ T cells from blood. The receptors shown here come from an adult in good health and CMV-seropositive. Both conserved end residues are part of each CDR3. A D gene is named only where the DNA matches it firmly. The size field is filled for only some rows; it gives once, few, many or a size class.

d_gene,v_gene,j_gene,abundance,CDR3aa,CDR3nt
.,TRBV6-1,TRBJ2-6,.,CASSGRVRSSGANVLTF,TGTGCCAGCAGTGGCCGCGTACGCAGCTCTGGGGCCAACGTCCTGACTTTC
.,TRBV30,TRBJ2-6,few,CAWGKVTRDVRPSSGANVLTF,TGTGCCTGGGGAAAAGTGACCCGGGACGTAAGGCCAAGCTCTGGGGCCAACGTCCTGACTTTC
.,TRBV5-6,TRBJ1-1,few,CASSLDLGQNTEAFF,TGTGCCAGCAGCTTGGATCTGGGGCAGAACACTGAAGCTTTCTTT
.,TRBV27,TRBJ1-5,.,CASSLAINQPQHF,TGTGCCAGCAGTTTAGCAATCAATCAGCCCCAGCATTTT
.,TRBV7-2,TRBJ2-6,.,CASSLGTGTPLSGANVLTF,TGTGCCAGCAGCTTAGGGACCGGGACACCGCTCTCTGGGGCCAACGTCCTGACTTTC
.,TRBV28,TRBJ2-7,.,CASSFRLAPYEQYF,TGTGCCAGCAGCTTCCGGCTAGCCCCCTACGAGCAGTACTTC
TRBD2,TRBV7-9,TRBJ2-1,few,CASSLDGGGFYNEQFF,TGTGCCAGCAGCTTAGATGGCGGGGGGTTCTACAATGAGCAGTTCTTC
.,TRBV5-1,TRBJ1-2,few,CASSLEGSGRGYGYTF,TGCGCCAGCAGCTTGGAAGGTTCAGGCCGAGGCTATGGCTACACCTTC
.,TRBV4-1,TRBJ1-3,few,CASSQGRAWGYGNTIYF,TGCGCCAGCAGCCAAGGGAGGGCGTGGGGGTATGGAAACACCATATATTTT
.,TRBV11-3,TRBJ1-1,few,CASSYEVNTEAFF,TGTGCCAGCAGCTACGAGGTGAACACTGAAGCTTTCTTT
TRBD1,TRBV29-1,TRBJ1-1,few,CSVLQGDTEAFF,TGCAGCGTTCTACAGGGGGACACTGAAGCTTTCTTT
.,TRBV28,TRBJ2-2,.,CASRASLNTGELFF,TGTGCCAGCAGAGCCTCACTAAACACCGGGGAGCTGTTTTTT
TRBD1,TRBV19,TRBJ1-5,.,CASSSTTGGYQPQHF,TGTGCCAGTAGTTCTACGACAGGGGGTTATCAGCCCCAGCATTTT
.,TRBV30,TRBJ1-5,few,CAWSEQVDQPQHF,TGTGCCTGGAGTGAACAGGTCGATCAGCCCCAGCATTTT
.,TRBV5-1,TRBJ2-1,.,CASSLDQSGSYNEQFF,TGCGCCAGCAGCTTGGATCAGAGTGGGTCCTACAATGAGCAGTTCTTC
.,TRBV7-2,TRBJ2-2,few,CASSLPPGELFF,TGTGCCAGCAGCCTTCCACCCGGGGAGCTGTTTTTT
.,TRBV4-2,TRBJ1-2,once,CASSPEVGGKNGYTF,TGTGCCAGCAGCCCTGAAGTTGGGGGCAAGAATGGCTACACCTTC
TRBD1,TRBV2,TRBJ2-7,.,CASSGGTGGYEQYF,TGTGCCAGCAGTGGTGGGACAGGGGGCTACGAGCAGTACTTC
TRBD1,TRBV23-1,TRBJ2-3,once,CASSQSLQKTGGITDTQYF,TGCGCCAGCAGTCAATCGTTGCAAAAGACAGGGGGCATAACAGATACGCAGTATTTT
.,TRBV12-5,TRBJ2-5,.,CASALEETQYF,TGTGCTAGTGCTTTGGAGGAGACCCAGTACTTC
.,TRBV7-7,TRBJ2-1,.,CASSLEASSEQFF,TGTGCTAGCAGCTTAGAGGCGTCATCCGAGCAGTTCTTC
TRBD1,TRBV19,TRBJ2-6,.,CASSIDRGVLTF,TGTGCCAGTAGTATCGACAGGGGGGTCCTGACTTTC
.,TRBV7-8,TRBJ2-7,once,CASSPTRHSSYEQYF,TGTGCCAGCAGCCCCACGAGGCACAGCTCCTACGAGCAGTACTTC
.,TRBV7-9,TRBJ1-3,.,CASSLDVSENTIYF,TGTGCCAGCAGCTTAGACGTCAGTGAGAACACCATATATTTT
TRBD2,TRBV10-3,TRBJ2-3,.,CAISETLAGGGGDTQYF,TGTGCCATCAGTGAGACCCTTGCGGGGGGAGGGGGAGATACGCAGTATTTT
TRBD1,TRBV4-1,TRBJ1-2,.,CASSQPTGRDYGYTF,TGCGCCAGCAGCCAACCGACAGGGAGAGACTATGGCTACACCTTC
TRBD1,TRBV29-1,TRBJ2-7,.,CSVEGQGAPGEQYF,TGCAGCGTTGAAGGGCAGGGGGCGCCGGGCGAGCAGTACTTC
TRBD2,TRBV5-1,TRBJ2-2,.,CASSLLAGDTGELFF,TGCGCCAGCAGCTTGCTAGCGGGGGATACCGGGGAGCTGTTTTTT
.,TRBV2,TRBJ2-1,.,CASSAETALRNEQFF,TGTGCCAGCAGCGCCGAGACTGCACTCCGCAATGAGCAGTTCTTC
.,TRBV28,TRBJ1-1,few,CASRRTESEAFF,TGTGCCAGCAGAAGGACAGAATCTGAAGCTTTCTTT
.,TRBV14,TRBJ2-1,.,CASSQASQYNEQFF,TGTGCCAGCAGCCAAGCCTCCCAGTACAATGAGCAGTTCTTC
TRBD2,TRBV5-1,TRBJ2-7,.,CASSLGWEGNEQYF,TGCGCCAGCAGCTTGGGTTGGGAGGGAAACGAGCAGTACTTC
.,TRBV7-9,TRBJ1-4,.,CASSFMGDEKLFF,TGTGCCAGCAGCTTTATGGGGGATGAAAAACTGTTTTTT
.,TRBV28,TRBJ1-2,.,CASSLSGRGWYGYTF,TGTGCCAGCAGTTTATCAGGCCGGGGCTGGTATGGCTACACCTTC
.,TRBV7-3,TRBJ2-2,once,CASSSQVLKNTGELFF,TGTGCCAGCAGCTCTCAAGTCCTCAAGAACACCGGGGAGCTGTTTTTT
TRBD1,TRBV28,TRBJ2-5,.,CASSLTGPTQYF,TGTGCCAGCAGTTTGACAGGGCCTACCCAGTACTTC
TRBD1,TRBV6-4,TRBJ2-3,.,CASSNPQGAPPDTQYF,TGTGCCAGCAGTAACCCACAGGGGGCTCCGCCAGATACGCAGTATTTT
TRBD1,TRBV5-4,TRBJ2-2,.,CASNSGGQGPTGELFF,TGTGCCAGCAACTCTGGGGGACAGGGTCCCACCGGGGAGCTGTTTTTT
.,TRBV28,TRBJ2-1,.,CASSSSDRSRGEQFF,TGTGCCAGCAGCTCTTCAGACAGGTCGCGGGGTGAGCAGTTCTTC
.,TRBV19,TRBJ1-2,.,CASIGRDGYTF,TGTGCCTCAATTGGCAGGGACGGCTACACCTTC
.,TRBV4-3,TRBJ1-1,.,CASSQAHRGGDTEAFF,TGCGCCAGCAGCCAAGCCCATCGCGGGGGAGACACTGAAGCTTTCTTT